The 7 T cell receptor beta chains reported below all come from one sample, sequenced in a study of response to subunit inactivated influenza vaccine (dated by TCRdb to 2017 to 2018). To prepare the library, RT-PCR was applied. TCRdb shows the sequencer as Illumina HiSeq 2500. Clones were called with MiXCR by TCRdb after fastp trimmed the public reads at Q25, and only in-frame beta chains were retained. CDR3 protein sequences are deduplicated, and each keeps its most common genes and DNA. The sample records around 500,000 distinct CDR3 sequences, approximately 10% of which are singletons. The ten largest clones add up to 9.5% to 15% of the sample. The intended sense of this specimen's time point label: approximately 47 days after influenza vaccine administration. This specimen consisted of PBMCs from blood, obtained roughly 47 days after vaccination. The receptors derive from a man in his fifties who received an inactivated influenza vaccine. Donor details come from another sample of the same person, matched by shared clones.

This clonotype has just a few counts. CDR3 amino acids: CASTVDTTREQYF. The CDR3 nucleotides are TGTGCCAGCACCGTGGACACTACCCGCGAGCAGTACTTC. This chain links TRBV7-9 with TRBJ2-7; a weak D match, TRBD1 (5 bases). The CDR3 runs to 13 residues. Germline-derived CDR1 and CDR2 are SEHNR and FQNEAQ (reference sequence). V lost 7 bases and J 6 bases, leaving 16 bases between the germline ends.

This clonotype occurred a few times. This chain connects TRBV29-1 to TRBJ1-6, with TRBD1 identical over 10 bases. CDR3 size: 14 residues. The ends lost 6 bases at V and 7 bases at J; junction bases unmatched: 6. CDR1 and CDR2 from the germline V gene are SQVTM and ANQGSEA. CDR3: CSVGTGAVNSPLHF. CDR3 coding DNA: TGCAGCGTGGGGACAGGGGCGGTGAATTCACCCCTCCACTTT.

This chain's CDR3 is CSVLGDYGYTF. For the CDR3, the DNA is TGCAGCGTTTTAGGGGACTATGGCTACACCTTC. The V gene is TRBV29-1, the J gene TRBJ1-2, with a weak D call TRBD1 (5 bases). From germline, CDR1 is SQVTM and CDR2 ANQGSEA. Trimming took off 5 bases at V and 3 bases at J, with 7 bases between the two ends. This CDR3 has 11 residues.

The chain combines TRBV28 with TRBJ2-5; D may correspond to TRBD1 or TRBD2 (5 bases each). Germline V CDR1 and CDR2: MDHEN, SYDVKM. The CDR3 totals 14 residues. V lost 5 bases and J 5 bases, leaving 15 bases between the germline ends. In DNA, the CDR3 is TGTGCCAGCAGTGGCTACGGGGCGCGTGAGACCCAGTACTTC. Translating it yields CASSGYGARETQYF.

This clonotype was detected only a few times. V is TRBV4-3 and J is TRBJ2-1, with D unresolved. V gave up 0 bases and J gave up 0 bases, with 6 bases separating them. CDR1 LGHNA and CDR2 YSLEER come from the germline V gene. The CDR3 is made up of 15 amino acids. The CDR3 here is CASSQDSSSYNEQFF. CDR3 nucleotides: TGCGCCAGCAGCCAAGACAGTAGCTCCTACAATGAGCAGTTCTTC.

J is TRBJ2-7 and V is TRBV6-2 or TRBV6-3; the match to TRBD2 covers 12 bases. J lost 2 bases, V lost 5 bases, and 7 bases had no gene match. The CDR3 loop spans 16 amino acids. CDR1 is MNHEY and CDR2 is SVGEGT in the germline V gene. The CDR3 spells CASSNRLAGVTYEQYF. In DNA form, the CDR3 reads TGTGCCAGCAGTAACCGACTAGCGGGAGTAACCTACGAGCAGTACTTC.

This clonotype was seen just once. The chain joins TRBV5-1 to TRBJ2-7; TRBD2 agrees at 8 bases. The CDR3 has 14 amino acids. Germline CDR1 SGHRS, CDR2 YFSETQ. Losses at the gene ends were 6 bases for V and 2 bases for J; bases not matched to a gene: 7. This chain's CDR3 is CASTPSGGPYEQYF. The CDR3 coding sequence is TGCGCCAGCACCCCCAGCGGGGGCCCCTACGAGCAGTACTTC.